This TCR beta chain was sequenced for a study of glioma-infiltrating T cells after dendritic cell vaccination. Sequencing used immunoSEQ multiplex PCR; TCRdb keeps in-frame clones, though not all of them. The data hold over 55,000 clones, with 65% to 90% observed a single time. This CDR3 region has 14 residues. Unmatched junction bases numbered 3, after V lost 5 bases and J lost 5 bases. The germline gives CDR1 SGHRS, CDR2 YFSETQ. The chain is built from TRBV5-1 and TRBJ1-4; TRBD1 matches at 10 bases. Material: blood, obtained before dendritic cell vaccination. This sequence originates from a human donor with glioblastoma. DNA for the CDR3: TGCGCCAGCAGGGGGACAGGGGCAAATGAAAAACTGTTTTTT. Encoded protein: CASRGTGANEKLFF.